This TCR beta chain was recorded in a study of T cells of healthy individuals. Germline assignment: CDR1 LGHDT and CDR2 YNNKEL (reference sequence). Trimming pared 4 bases from V and 4 bases from J, leaving 10 bases between. This CDR3 has 14 residues. TCRdb reprocessed the 5' RACE reads with MiXCR, giving one entry per CDR3 protein. The sample has 63,000 or so distinct CDR3 sequences, around 15% seen once. The rearrangement joins TRBV3-1 to TRBJ2-2; D perhaps matches TRBD2 (6 bases). The TCR was taken from a human donor in good health. CDR3 region: CASSRGLRTGELFF. The CDR3 DNA reads TGTGCCAGCAGCCGGGGACTTCGCACCGGGGAGCTGTTTTTT.